This TCR beta chain was retrieved from a study of cytomegalovirus exposure and HLA in healthy donors. Study-wide findings and caveats: TCR beta sequences numbering 15,000 to 20,000 were associated with HLA alleles at 0.05 false discovery rate in a later analysis. It was assumed in the presence/absence analyses that sequencing depth was roughly uniform across donors.

The PCR used 60 Vbeta and 13 Jbeta primers. Only in-frame clones appear in the TCRdb table, and some are missing; sequencing was by immunoSEQ multiplex PCR. The table has about 37,000 clones, roughly 79% seen once; the top ten hold about 9.3%. The junction had 3 bases not matched to a gene; V was cut back by 8 bases and J by 3 bases. This CDR3 has 13 amino acids. Germline CDR1 and CDR2: SNHLY and FYNNEI. This clone appeared a few times. Antigen: not known. The rearrangement links TRBV2 to TRBJ2-3; the match to TRBD2 covers 9 bases. The TCR comes from a middle-aged woman in good health and CMV-seronegative. The sample taken for sequencing was PBMCs. For the CDR3, the DNA is TGTGCCAGCTCAGCGGGGGGAACAGATACGCAGTATTTT. It translates to CASSAGGTDTQYF.